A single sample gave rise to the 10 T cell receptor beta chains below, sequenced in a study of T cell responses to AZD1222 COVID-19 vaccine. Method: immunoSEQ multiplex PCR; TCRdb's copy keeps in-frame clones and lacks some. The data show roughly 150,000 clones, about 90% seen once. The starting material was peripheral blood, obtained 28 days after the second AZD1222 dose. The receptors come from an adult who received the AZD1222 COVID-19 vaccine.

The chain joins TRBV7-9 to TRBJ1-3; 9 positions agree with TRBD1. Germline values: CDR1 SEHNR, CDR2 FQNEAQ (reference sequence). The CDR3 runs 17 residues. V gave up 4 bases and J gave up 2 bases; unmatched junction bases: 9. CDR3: CASSSLNDRGTGNTIYF. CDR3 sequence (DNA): TGTGCCAGCAGCTCTCTGAACGACAGGGGGACTGGAAACACCATATATTTT.

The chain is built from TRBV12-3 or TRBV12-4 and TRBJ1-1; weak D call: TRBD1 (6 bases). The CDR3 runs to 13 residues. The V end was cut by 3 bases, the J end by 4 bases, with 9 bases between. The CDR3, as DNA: TGTGCCAGCAGTTTTCTAGGGGGCACTGAAGCTTTCTTT. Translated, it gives CASSFLGGTEAFF.

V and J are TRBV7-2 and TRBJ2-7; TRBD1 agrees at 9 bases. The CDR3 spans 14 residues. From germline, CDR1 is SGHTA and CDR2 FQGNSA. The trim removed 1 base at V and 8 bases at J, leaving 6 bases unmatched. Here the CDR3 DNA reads TGTGCCAGCAGCTTAGGCGGGACAGGGTCCAAGCAGTACTTC. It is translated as CASSLGGTGSKQYF.

CDR3 in amino acids: CASSSSRDRGYEQYF. The CDR3 DNA is TGTGCCAGCTCGTCTAGCCGGGACAGGGGTTACGAGCAGTACTTC. The J gene is TRBJ2-7, the V gene TRBV18, with 10 bases aligning to TRBD1. CDR1 and CDR2 from the germline V gene are KGHSH and LQKENI. The CDR3 extends over 15 amino acids. The V gene end was trimmed by 6 bases and the J gene end by 4 bases; junction bases not matched to a gene: 9.

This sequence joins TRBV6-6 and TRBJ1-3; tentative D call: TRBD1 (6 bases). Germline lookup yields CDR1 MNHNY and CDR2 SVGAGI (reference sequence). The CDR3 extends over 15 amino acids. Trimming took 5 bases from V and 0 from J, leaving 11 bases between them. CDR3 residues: CASSQTGNSGNTIYF. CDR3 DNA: TGTGCCAGCAGTCAAACAGGGAACTCTGGAAACACCATATATTTT.

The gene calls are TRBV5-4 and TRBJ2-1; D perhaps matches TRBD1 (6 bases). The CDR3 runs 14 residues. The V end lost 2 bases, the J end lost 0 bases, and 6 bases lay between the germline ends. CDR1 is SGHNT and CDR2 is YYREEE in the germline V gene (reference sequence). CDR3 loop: CASSLGGSYNEQFF. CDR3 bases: TGTGCCAGCAGCTTAGGGGGCTCCTACAATGAGCAGTTCTTC.

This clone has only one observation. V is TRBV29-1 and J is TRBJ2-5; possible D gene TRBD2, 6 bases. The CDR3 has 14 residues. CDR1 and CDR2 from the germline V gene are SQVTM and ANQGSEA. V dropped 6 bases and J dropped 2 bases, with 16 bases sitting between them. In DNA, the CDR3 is TGCAGCGTCGTCATTCGGCGGGGTCAAGAGACCCAGTACTTC. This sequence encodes CSVVIRRGQETQYF.

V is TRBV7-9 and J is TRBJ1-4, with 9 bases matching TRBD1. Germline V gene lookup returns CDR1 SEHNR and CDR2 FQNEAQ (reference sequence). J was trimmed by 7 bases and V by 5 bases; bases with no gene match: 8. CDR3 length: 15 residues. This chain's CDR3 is CASSQNRGQSEKLFF. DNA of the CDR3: TGTGCCAGCAGCCAAAACAGGGGGCAGAGTGAAAAACTGTTTTTT.

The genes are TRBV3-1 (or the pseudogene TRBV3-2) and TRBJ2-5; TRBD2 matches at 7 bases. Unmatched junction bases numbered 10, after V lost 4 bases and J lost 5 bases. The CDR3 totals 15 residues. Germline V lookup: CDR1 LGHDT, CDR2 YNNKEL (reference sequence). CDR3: CASSRGLGEPETQYF. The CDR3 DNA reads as TGTGCCAGCAGCCGTGGACTAGGGGAGCCTGAGACCCAGTACTTC.

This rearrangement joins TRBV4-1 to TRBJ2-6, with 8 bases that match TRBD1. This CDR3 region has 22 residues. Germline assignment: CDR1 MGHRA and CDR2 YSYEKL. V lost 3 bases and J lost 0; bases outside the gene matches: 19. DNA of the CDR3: TGCGCCAGCAGCCAGATAGAAGTTTTCCCGGGACAGGTGAGCTCTGGGGCCAACGTCCTGACTTTC. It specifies CASSQIEVFPGQVSSGANVLTF.